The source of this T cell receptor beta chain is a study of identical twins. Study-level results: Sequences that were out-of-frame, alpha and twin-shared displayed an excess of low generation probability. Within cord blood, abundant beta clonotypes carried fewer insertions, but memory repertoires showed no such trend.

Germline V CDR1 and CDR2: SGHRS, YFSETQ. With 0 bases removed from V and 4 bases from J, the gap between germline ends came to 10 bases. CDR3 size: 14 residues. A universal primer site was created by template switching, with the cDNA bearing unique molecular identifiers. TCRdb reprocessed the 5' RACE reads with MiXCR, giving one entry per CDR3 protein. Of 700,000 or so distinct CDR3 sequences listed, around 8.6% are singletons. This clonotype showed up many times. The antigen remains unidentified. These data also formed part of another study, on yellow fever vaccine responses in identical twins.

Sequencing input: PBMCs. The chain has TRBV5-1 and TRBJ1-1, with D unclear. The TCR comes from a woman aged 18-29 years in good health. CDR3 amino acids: CASSLVAGPTEAFF. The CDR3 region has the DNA TGCGCCAGCAGCTTGGTGGCCGGGCCCACTGAAGCTTTCTTT.